This T cell receptor (beta chain) was sequenced for a study of T cell responses to AZD1222 COVID-19 vaccine (TCRdb year 2021). In terms of the full investigation: AZD1222 recipients with second doses at about 4 weeks or about 12 weeks were pooled, because spike-specific TCR depth and breadth did not differ between schedules. TCR sequencing was performed for over 230 trial participants, of whom approximately 200 were given two doses of AZD1222 and approximately 25 were given two doses of MenACWY control vaccine. Trial participants were enrolled by age into subgroups of 18-55, 56-69 and 70-plus years, and around 140, 26 and 57 TCR-sequenced participants, respectively, were included in these subgroups.

General conclusions and limits of the study: CD4 TCRs associated with the vaccine covered the entire spike protein, and the dominant responses were in regions 160-218 and 743-854. Only a handful of AZD1222 recipients were SARS-CoV-2 seropositive at baseline, limiting conclusions about previously exposed vaccinees. Most participants were white British and females outnumbered males, and the authors suggested that clonal diversity may have been underestimated. The 56-69-year group was small, and its depth increase did not reach significance, likely because of low power. Epitopes outside the regions mutated in the B.1.351 and B.1.1.7 variants were reportedly recognized by nearly half of the unique spike-specific TCRs. A significant rise in spike-specific TCR breadth and depth was observed after two AZD1222 doses relative to day 0 and relative to MenACWY recipients. No day 14 peak-response samples were available, so repertoires were characterized only after the peak T cell response.

To note about this clone: There is no known antigen for this receptor. No base qualities exist here, and no much larger clone lies one base off it.

The CDR3 regions of human TCRbeta chains were analyzed by immunosequencing. The study's processing was this. TCRs in the repertoires were compared against a reference library of SARS-CoV-2-specific TCRs that had been generated with the MIRA antigen-specificity platform. Breadth meant the fraction of unique TCRs that were SARS-CoV-2-associated, whereas depth meant the fraction of total T cells that were SARS-CoV-2-associated. Using the MIRA data, every spike-specific TCR was mapped to the spike region that the TCR reacted to and assigned to either a CD4 or a CD8 class. Log10-transformed breadth and depth values were compared by one-way ANOVA with Sidak's multiple comparisons tests. TCRdb limited this immuneACCESS table to in-frame rearrangements with V and J called. A share of clones is missing; checked studies link under half to unresolved V genes, and the rest is unexplained. V and J calls and clone size come straight from that table; D and trimming were deduced from the DNA. The table for this sample lists some 140,000 clones; 85% to 90% of them were counted only once. Jointly, the top ten make up 1.9% of the sample.

Trimming takes 7 bases from V and 0 bases from J, and the germline ends sit 16 bases apart. From the cysteine up to the phenylalanine, the CDR3 has a length of 16 residues. Just CDR3 DNA is preserved here, 48 bases in frame from base 1. The germline V gene (reference sequence) provides CDR1 SEHNR and CDR2 FQNEAQ. The time point tag for this specimen amounts to: baseline before first vaccination. Vaccinee samples were obtained from the UK trials COV001 and COV002, which included a single-blind randomized controlled phase 2/3 trial of AZD1222 (ChAdOx1 nCoV-19) in healthy adults. For TCRbeta chain sequencing, PBMC samples were collected from trial participants at day 0 and at day 28 after the second dose.

This sample comprised peripheral blood, obtained on day 0 of AZD1222 vaccination. This receptor was taken from an adult in good health. The V gene is TRBV7-9 and the J gene is TRBJ2-1; a confident D gene designation cannot be given. At the DNA level, the sequence is TGTGCCAGCACCAATAGAATCAAGAGCTCCTACAATGAGCAGTTCTTC. Its product reads: CASTNRIKSSYNEQFF.